A selection of T cell receptor beta chains follows, all from one sample in a study of CD8 T cell repertoires and HIV-1 epitope variants. Which antigens these TCRs recognize remains unknown. Method: immunoSEQ multiplex PCR; TCRdb's copy keeps in-frame clones and lacks some. Seen here are a few thousand clones, approximately 68% observed once, and the top ten hold about 39%. The source material was cultured CD8+ T cells derived from PBMCs. Source of these receptors: a male donor with HIV. The CDR3 runs from the conserved cysteine through the conserved F or W. D genes are given only for firm matches. For some rows the clone size is stated as once, few or many, or as a class when expanded; others skip it.

TRBJ2-5,.,.,TRBV15,CATSRDLQGREETQYF,TGTGCCACCAGCAGAGATCTACAGGGGAGGGAAGAGACCCAGTACTTC
TRBJ2-7,.,.,TRBV7-6,CASSLGGLGSSGPAYEQYF,TGTGCCAGCAGCTTAGGAGGGTTGGGGTCCAGCGGGCCGGCCTACGAGCAGTACTTC
TRBJ1-6,medium-sized,.,TRBV6-4,CASSDGDNSPLHF,TGTGCCAGCAGTGACGGAGATAATTCACCCCTCCACTTT
TRBJ2-1,.,TRBD2,TRBV5-6,CASSSGLAGALGEQFF,TGTGCCAGCAGCTCCGGACTAGCGGGAGCGCTAGGTGAGCAGTTCTTC
TRBJ2-1,.,TRBD1,TRBV7-6,CASSLVPGGRASPLTPLNEQFF,TGTGCCAGCAGCTTAGTTCCAGGGGGCAGGGCCTCGCCCCTCACGCCCCTCAATGAGCAGTTCTTC
TRBJ2-1,.,.,TRBV13,CASSPERARGVSEQFF,TGTGCCAGCAGCCCAGAGAGAGCTAGGGGAGTGAGTGAGCAGTTCTTC
TRBJ2-1,.,.,TRBV19,CASSIGISNEQFF,TGTGCCAGTAGTATAGGGATATCGAATGAGCAGTTCTTC
TRBJ1-2,.,.,TRBV28,CATTKSLGYTF,TGTGCCACCACAAAATCCCTCGGCTACACCTTC
TRBJ2-1,.,.,TRBV9,CASSPGVYDEQFF,TGTGCCAGCAGTCCGGGGGTGTACGATGAGCAGTTCTTC
TRBJ2-2,.,.,TRBV25-1,CASSEGGRVAGELFF,TGTGCCAGCAGTGAAGGGGGCAGGGTCGCCGGGGAGCTGTTTTTT
TRBJ2-5,few,TRBD2,TRBV7-6,CASSYLPGGLAGSETQYF,TGTGCCAGCAGCTACTTACCGGGGGGACTAGCGGGGTCAGAGACCCAGTACTTC
TRBJ1-5,.,.,TRBV28,CASSLSRVGNQPQHF,TGTGCCAGCAGTTTAAGCAGGGTGGGCAATCAGCCCCAGCATTTT
TRBJ2-7,.,TRBD1,TRBV27,CASMGQEVEQYF,TGTGCCAGCATGGGACAGGAAGTCGAGCAGTACTTC
TRBJ2-2,once,TRBD2,TRBV9,CATKRGGTGELFF,TGTGCCACAAAGCGGGGAGGCACCGGGGAGCTGTTTTTT
TRBJ2-7,.,.,TRBV28,CASRSPRQAYEQYF,TGTGCCAGCAGGTCCCCTAGGCAAGCCTACGAGCAGTACTTC
TRBJ2-3,.,.,TRBV5-5,CASSLSEITDTQYF,TGTGCCAGCAGCTTGTCTGAGATCACAGATACGCAGTATTTT
TRBJ1-1,few,.,TRBV6-6,CASSYGLGGVEAFF,TGTGCCAGCAGTTACGGGCTAGGCGGGGTCGAAGCTTTCTTT
TRBJ2-7,few,.,TRBV6-5,CASSYGRQEQYF,TGTGCCAGCAGTTATGGACGTCAGGAGCAGTACTTC
TRBJ2-7,few,TRBD1,TRBV7-9,CASSLVPDRGYEQYF,TGTGCCAGCAGCTTAGTCCCGGACAGGGGCTACGAGCAGTACTTC
TRBJ2-7,few,.,TRBV19,CASSMSRPATVYEQYF,TGTGCCAGTAGTATGTCTCGGCCAGCAACTGTCTACGAGCAGTACTTC
TRBJ2-7,few,.,TRBV27,CASRDSYEQYF,TGTGCCAGCAGGGACTCCTACGAGCAGTACTTC
TRBJ2-2,.,.,TRBV2,CASSGAQGSTGELFF,TGTGCCAGCAGTGGGGCGCAGGGTTCAACCGGGGAGCTGTTTTTT
TRBJ2-1,few,TRBD2,TRBV5-6,CASSLLASGVFNEQFF,TGTGCCAGCAGCTTGTTGGCTAGCGGGGTTTTCAATGAGCAGTTCTTC
TRBJ2-2,.,.,TRBV6-4,CASSDRNTGELFF,TGTGCCAGCAGTGACAGGAACACCGGGGAGCTGTTTTTT
TRBJ1-5,.,TRBD1,TRBV4-3,CASSQVQGESQHF,TGCGCCAGCAGCCAAGTTCAGGGGGAGTCCCAGCATTTT
TRBJ2-7,.,TRBD2,TRBV6-1,CATGTSGSYEQYF,TGTGCCACCGGGACTAGCGGCTCCTACGAGCAGTACTTC
TRBJ2-7,.,TRBD2,TRBV6-5,CASSHERGYEQYF,TGTGCCAGCAGTCACGAGCGGGGCTACGAGCAGTACTTC
TRBJ1-2,.,TRBD1,TRBV4-2,CASSQVRDSYGYTF,TGTGCCAGCAGCCAAGTGAGGGACAGCTATGGCTACACCTTC
TRBJ2-7,.,.,TRBV5-1,CASSQTGAGYEQYF,TGCGCCAGCAGCCAAACAGGGGCGGGGTACGAGCAGTACTTC
TRBJ1-6,.,TRBD1,TRBV27,CASGLSGTGVSPLHF,TGTGCCAGCGGTTTATCCGGGACAGGGGTTTCACCCCTCCACTTT
TRBJ1-3,few,.,TRBV30,CAWRGIGNTIYF,TGTGCCTGGAGAGGGATTGGAAACACCATATATTTT
TRBJ2-1,.,TRBD2,TRBV4-3,CASSPGASGGSEQFF,TGCGCCAGCAGCCCGGGGGCTAGCGGGGGGAGTGAGCAGTTCTTC
TRBJ1-5,once,.,TRBV2,CASSATSRDTRYSNQPQHF,TGTGCCAGCAGTGCAACATCCCGGGACACGCGGTATAGCAATCAGCCCCAGCATTTT
TRBJ2-1,.,.,TRBV11-2,CASSFQDNTNEQFF,TGTGCCAGCAGTTTCCAGGACAACACCAATGAGCAGTTCTTC
TRBJ2-1,once,.,TRBV5-1,CASSLEPKNEQFF,TGCGCCAGCAGCTTGGAGCCCAAGAATGAGCAGTTCTTC
TRBJ1-6,.,.,TRBV6-5,CASTWTDYGSPLHF,TGTGCCAGCACCTGGACAGATTACGGTTCACCCCTCCACTTT
TRBJ1-5,few,.,TRBV4-1,CASSPDGGSNQPQHF,TGCGCCAGCAGCCCAGATGGGGGAAGCAATCAGCCCCAGCATTTT
TRBJ2-5,.,.,TRBV27,CASSPISGQETQYF,TGTGCCAGCAGCCCAATAAGCGGCCAAGAGACCCAGTACTTC
TRBJ1-5,.,.,TRBV10-3,CAISEQNQPQHF,TGTGCCATCAGTGAGCAGAACCAGCCCCAGCATTTT
TRBJ2-2,few,.,TRBV29-1,CSATEFAGELFF,TGCAGCGCCACAGAGTTCGCCGGGGAGCTGTTTTTT
TRBJ1-1,.,TRBD1,TRBV7-9,CASDGTEVRTEAFF,TGTGCCAGCGACGGGACAGAAGTCCGGACTGAAGCTTTCTTT
TRBJ2-2,few,TRBD1,TRBV6-5,CASSLTGGRSGELFF,TGTGCCAGCAGTTTGACAGGGGGCAGGAGCGGGGAGCTGTTTTTT
TRBJ2-5,.,.,TRBV28,CASSSVDRTQETQYF,TGTGCCAGCAGTTCAGTGGACAGAACCCAAGAGACCCAGTACTTC
TRBJ1-1,.,TRBD1,TRBV5-1,CASSESTGTEAFF,TGCGCCAGCAGCGAATCGACAGGGACGGAAGCTTTCTTT
TRBJ2-2,.,TRBD1,TRBV9,CASSPRTGTGELFF,TGTGCCAGCAGCCCACGGACAGGAACCGGGGAGCTGTTTTTT
TRBJ2-1,.,.,TRBV27,CASRDRDNPYNEQFF,TGTGCCAGCCGAGACCGGGACAATCCATACAATGAGCAGTTCTTC
TRBJ1-6,.,.,TRBV4-3,CASSQDVGRNSPLHF,TGCGCCAGCAGCCAAGATGTGGGGAGGAATTCACCCCTCCACTTT
TRBJ1-1,.,.,TRBV6-6,CASSYSTGNTEAFF,TGTGCCAGCAGTTACTCAACCGGGAACACTGAAGCTTTCTTT
TRBJ1-5,medium-sized,.,TRBV6-1,CASSVDTDNYQPQHF,TGTGCCAGCAGCGTAGACACCGACAACTATCAGCCCCAGCATTTT
TRBJ2-7,.,.,TRBV4-3,CASSQELSYEQYF,TGCGCCAGCAGCCAAGAATTAAGCTACGAGCAGTACTTC
TRBJ1-2,.,TRBD1,TRBV28,CASDTGGEYGYTF,TGTGCCAGCGATACAGGGGGAGAGTATGGCTACACCTTC
TRBJ1-2,.,.,TRBV5-5,CASSLAGPHGYTF,TGTGCCAGCAGCTTAGCGGGGCCCCATGGCTACACCTTC
TRBJ2-7,.,.,TRBV9,CASSVEGSSYEQYF,TGTGCCAGCAGCGTAGAAGGGAGCTCCTACGAGCAGTACTTC
TRBJ2-5,medium-sized,.,TRBV15,CATSRDRRETQYF,TGTGCCACCAGCAGAGATCGGAGAGAGACCCAGTACTTC
TRBJ2-1,.,.,TRBV5-6,CASSFGPSYNEQFF,TGTGCCAGCAGCTTTGGCCCTTCCTACAATGAGCAGTTCTTC
TRBJ2-5,.,TRBD1,TRBV7-9,CASSLDSTGGLSQETQYF,TGTGCCAGCAGCTTAGATTCGACAGGGGGTCTGAGCCAAGAGACCCAGTACTTC
TRBJ1-6,.,.,TRBV28,CASSLYRVLEPYNSPLHF,TGTGCCAGCAGTTTATACCGGGTCCTTGAACCCTATAATTCACCCCTCCACTTT
TRBJ1-2,medium-sized,TRBD1,TRBV30,CAPTGGSFYGYTF,TGTGCCCCTACAGGGGGGTCCTTCTATGGCTACACCTTC
TRBJ2-5,.,.,TRBV5-6,CASSPEWDQETQYF,TGTGCCAGCAGCCCGGAATGGGACCAAGAGACCCAGTACTTC